This is a list of T cell receptor beta chains from one sample in a study of metastatic and nonmetastatic thyroid tumors. With MiXCR, TCRdb reprocessed the PCR reads. The sample contains roughly 81,000 clones, around 9.2% of which appear only once. Source material: blood. All receptors come from a female donor with papillary thyroid cancer or a benign thyroid nodule (not recorded which). Some clones in this sample may be carry-over from other donors' samples. Both conserved end residues are trimmed from each CDR3.

length	V	J	CDR3
13	TRBV6-1	TRBJ2-5	ASSGLAGEQETQY
13	TRBV20-1	TRBJ2-7	SASKGVDMFYEQY
10	TRBV4-1	TRBJ2-7	ASSQGSNEQY
13	TRBV2	TRBJ1-2	ASSSYRDRSYGYT
13	TRBV5-1	TRBJ1-1	ASSRDSRGNTEAF
15	TRBV27	TRBJ2-1	ASSLFAGGSAYNEQF
14	TRBV6-5	TRBJ1-5	ASSYSHGLDGQPQH
11	TRBV7-7	TRBJ2-5	ASSLVLQETQY
12	TRBV6-1	TRBJ1-1	ASSERGLNTEAF
12	TRBV6-1	TRBJ2-2	ASSPRVNGGELF
15	TRBV11-2	TRBJ2-1	ASSPRPGLAASHEQF
11	TRBV6-1	TRBJ2-5	ASSDRGLKTQY
9	TRBV7-6	TRBJ1-2	ASSGQEGYT
13	TRBV4-1	TRBJ2-7	ASSQEPHGVGEQY
14	TRBV4-1	TRBJ2-1	ASSHPRDPVGNEQF
11	TRBV3-1	TRBJ1-3	ASSQRRANTIY
10	TRBV20-1	TRBJ2-5	SLAAAQETQY
13	TRBV5-1	TRBJ2-3	ASSLGGEGPDTQY
11	TRBV2	TRBJ2-5	ASSVSGQKTQY
12	TRBV19	TRBJ2-7	ASSESASIYEQH
13	TRBV19	TRBJ1-2	ASFPGPGINYGYT
14	TRBV11-2	TRBJ1-3	ASSLGRGFSGNTIY
15	TRBV6-5	TRBJ2-3	ASRFPRLLSSTDTQY
13	TRBV9	TRBJ1-2	ASSALPRGNYGCT
12	TRBV19	TRBJ1-5	ASSTESSNQPQH
14	TRBV6-1	TRBJ2-3	ASSEASWVFVDTQY
10	TRBV3-1	TRBJ1-1	ATGVMNTEAF
12	TRBV10-3	TRBJ1-3	AISRDISGNTIY
12	TRBV6-4	TRBJ1-3	ASRRMATGNTIY
10	TRBV20-1	TRBJ1-1	SGQGLGTEAF
13	TRBV7-9	TRBJ2-7	ASSLGGRLYNEQY
11	TRBV2	TRBJ1-1	ASRGIGDTEAF
14	TRBV24-1	TRBJ2-2	ATSGAGGPHTGELF
12	TRBV12-3/TRBV12-4	TRBJ2-5	ASSLQETQETQY
15	TRBV6-5	TRBJ1-4	ASSYSTFGENGEKLF
9	TRBV7-9	TRBJ2-3	ASSPGGGQY
12	TRBV5-5	TRBJ1-4	ASSLDRGDEKLF
15	TRBV4-2	TRBJ2-2	ASSRRHGGENTGELF
13	TRBV9	TRBJ1-1	ASSPRTGANTEAF
15	TRBV4-1	TRBJ1-2	ASSQVGPGQGFRGYT
13	TRBV11-2	TRBJ1-2	ASSLYGQGSYGYT
12	TRBV20-1	TRBJ2-3	SASKRGGQDTQY
13	TRBV2	TRBJ2-7	ASRGGRGERYEQY
13	TRBV9	TRBJ1-6	ASSPGLPYNSPLH
12	TRBV6-1	TRBJ2-7	ASRWTIQSYEQY
14	TRBV18	TRBJ2-3	ASSPWKRGVIDTQY
16	TRBV7-2	TRBJ2-2	ASSLLWGERKAHGELF
11	TRBV27	TRBJ1-1	ASSLSGNTEAL
17	TRBV20-1	TRBJ2-2	SARAASGGLVPNTGELF
12	TRBV5-4	TRBJ1-3	ASSPHRDGNTIY
12	TRBV3-1	TRBJ1-1	ASSQWQGNTEAF
11	TRBV30	TRBJ1-1	AWSRVVNTEAF
12	TRBV24-1	TRBJ1-2	ATSDSWQEYGYT
10	TRBV5-5	TRBJ2-3	ASTLDTDTQY